The source of this T cell receptor (beta chain) is a study of shared clonotypes between healthy human individuals. The overall study: The study used three CD4 naive, three CD4 memory, two CD8 naive and one CD8 memory plate per donor.

The naive CD8 subset, CD45RO-negative cells positively selected for CCR7, excluded terminally differentiated effector memory CD45RA+ cells. The V and J ends lost 5 bases and 3 bases, in that order; junction bases with no gene match: 5. The CDR3 totals 14 residues. Germline V CDR1 and CDR2: PRHDT, FYEKMQ (reference sequence). In the original workflow: In the immunoSEQ data, sequences were junction-only and lacked quality scores, so filtering differed. Clones were sequenced by immunoSEQ multiplex PCR, and TCRdb holds only the in-frame ones, with some missing. V and J calls and clone size are those listed in that table; D and trimming were worked out from the DNA. The sample has millions of clones, about 92% seen once.

The sample taken for sequencing was naive CD8+ T cells from PBMCs. This sequence originates from a man between 18 and 35 years old in good health. Some clones in this sample may be carry-over from other donors' samples. The chain employs TRBV13 and TRBJ2-7; 9 bases line up with TRBD2. The CDR3 loop is CASSPRLAVYEQYF. Written as DNA, the CDR3 is TGTGCCAGCAGCCCCAGACTAGCGGTCTACGAGCAGTACTTC. Looking up the rest from reference TRBV13 and TRBJ2-7 gives the full variable domain: AAGVIQSPRHLIKEKRETATLKCYPIPRHDTVYWYQQGPGQDPQFLISFYEKMQSDKGSIPDRFSAQQFSDYHSELNMSSLELGDSALYFCASSPRLAVYEQYFGPGTRLTVT.